This T cell receptor (beta chain) was observed in a study of blood T cell repertoires in COVID-19. The CDR3 totals 15 residues. V was clipped by 1 base and J by 0 bases, with 7 bases between them. Per germline, CDR1 SGHAT and CDR2 FQNNGV. TCRdb's copy holds only in-frame clones and misses some; the assay was immunoSEQ multiplex PCR. The table has 30,000 to 35,000 clones, 80% to 90% seen once. The specimen was peripheral blood. This sequence was found in a man aged 60 to 75 with active COVID-19. V is TRBV11-2 and J is TRBJ1-3; D is ambiguous. CDR3 in DNA: TGTGCCAGCAGCTTAGGGGCCCTCTCTGGAAACACCATATATTTT. This translates into CASSLGALSGNTIYF.